These 32 T cell receptor beta chains were sequenced from one sample in a study of T cell responses to AZD1222 COVID-19 vaccine. Clones were sequenced by immunoSEQ multiplex PCR, and TCRdb holds only the in-frame ones, with some missing. Of 140,000 to 150,000 clones in the sample, roughly 88% were seen once. The starting material was peripheral blood, obtained on day 0 of AZD1222 vaccination. Receptors originate from an adult in good health.

This rearrangement joins TRBV5-4 to TRBJ2-3; no reliable D call. The germline V and J ends were trimmed by 1 base and 0 bases, with 3 bases remaining between them. Germline CDR1 and CDR2: SGHNT and YYREEE (reference sequence). This CDR3 is built from 13 residues. The CDR3 DNA sequence: TGTGCCAGCAGCTTGTACAGCACAGATACGCAGTATTTT. Amino acids: CASSLYSTDTQYF.

This chain joins TRBV30 and TRBJ2-4, with 7 bases fitting TRBD1. Germline-derived CDR1 and CDR2 are GTSNPN and SVGIG (reference sequence). This CDR3 region has 16 residues. V lost 2 bases, J lost 0 bases, and 7 bases stayed unmatched. The CDR3 bases are TGTGCCTGGAGTTCCCTAGGGGGCCTAGCCAAAAACATTCAGTACTTC. As protein: CAWSSLGGLAKNIQYF.

The chain couples TRBV6-5 to TRBJ1-1; D is ambiguous. CDR3 length: 11 amino acids. Per germline, CDR1 MNHEY and CDR2 SVGAGI. V was clipped by 6 bases and J by 7 bases, with 9 bases between them. The CDR3 here is CASRIESEAFF. The CDR3 region has the DNA TGTGCCAGCAGGATAGAGAGTGAAGCTTTCTTT.

The chain combines TRBV6-1 with TRBJ2-1; TRBD2 aligns across 9 bases. CDR1 and CDR2 (germline): MNHNS, SASEGT. With V trimmed by 2 bases and J by 4 bases, 3 bases remained unmatched. The CDR3 extends over 15 amino acids. CDR3 DNA: TGTGCCAGCAGTGAATACAGCGGGGGGTACAATGAGCAGTTCTTC. The encoded protein is CASSEYSGGYNEQFF.

DNA for the CDR3: TGTGCCAGAACCCGCGGACAGGGGGCCGGGGAGCTGTTTTTT. Its protein is CARTRGQGAGELFF. The chain has TRBV2 and TRBJ2-2, with 10 bases fitting TRBD1. Per the germline V gene, CDR1 is SNHLY and CDR2 is FYNNEI. This CDR3 has 14 amino acids. Trimming took 9 bases from V and 6 from J; bases not matched to a gene: 7.

The chain recombines TRBV28 with TRBJ1-5; D possibly corresponds to TRBD1 (5 bases). The CDR3 spans 15 residues. V was pared by 7 bases and J by 2 bases, with 15 bases between. Per the germline V gene, CDR1 is MDHEN and CDR2 is SYDVKM. CDR3 bases: TGTGCCAGCACCACAGGACGGCGGGGCAATCAGCCCCAGCATTTT. It translates to CASTTGRRGNQPQHF. Full variable domain (missing parts from reference TRBV28 and TRBJ1-5): DVKVTQSSRYLVKRTGEKVFLECVQDMDHENMFWYRQDPGLGLRLIYFSYDVKMKEKGDIPEGYSVSREKKERFSLILESASTNQTSMYLCASTTGRRGNQPQHFGDGTRLSIL.

V usage is TRBV10-3 and J usage is TRBJ2-1; 11 bases fit TRBD2. The CDR3 sequence is 13 residues long. Germline CDR1 is ENHRY and CDR2 is SYGVKD. V lost 8 bases and J lost 6; bases outside the gene matches: 3. DNA of the CDR3: TGTGCCATCGCCGGGACTAGCGGCAATGAGCAGTTCTTC. It translates to CAIAGTSGNEQFF.

This clone was recorded a few times. The gene calls are TRBV30 and TRBJ2-7; D may be TRBD2 (6 bases). V lost 8 bases and J lost 7, with 21 bases in between. CDR3 length equals 13 residues. Germline V gene data show CDR1 as GTSNPN and CDR2 as SVGIG (reference sequence). The CDR3 nucleotides are TGTGCCGTAGGGAGGACGATTTTGCGGGAGCAGTACTTC. Encoded protein: CAVGRTILREQYF.

The rearrangement links TRBV10-3 to TRBJ1-6, with D tentatively TRBD1 (5 bases). This CDR3 is 13 amino acids long. Germline V lookup: CDR1 ENHRY, CDR2 SYGVKD. The V end lost 0 bases, the J end lost 10 bases, and 7 bases lay between the germline ends. CDR3 sequence (DNA): TGTGCCATCAGTGAGTCTCGGGGGTCACCCCTCCACTTT. It translates to CAISESRGSPLHF.

The chain couples TRBV6-1 to TRBJ2-1; 14 nucleotides align to TRBD2. The ends lost 4 bases at V and 3 bases at J; junction bases unmatched: 5. The germline V gene encodes CDR1 MNHNS and CDR2 SASEGT. CDR3 length: 17 amino acids. DNA for the CDR3: TGTGCCAGCAGTGGGACTAGCGGGGGGCACCTCTACAATGAGCAGTTCTTC. It encodes CASSGTSGGHLYNEQFF.

Relative to its sample, this clone is medium-sized. Distinct nucleotide sequences in the sample also encode this CDR3. The chain is built from TRBV10-1 and TRBJ2-2; 8 positions match TRBD1. Germline V CDR1 and CDR2: WNHNN, SYGVQD (reference sequence). There are 14 residues in the CDR3. The junction had 3 bases not matched to a gene; V was cut back by 8 bases and J by 1 base. The CDR3 DNA sequence: TGCGCCAGCTCAGGGACAGGGAACACCGGGGAGCTGTTTTTT. Residues: CASSGTGNTGELFF.

The chain has TRBV5-1 and TRBJ1-4; maybe TRBD1 (5 bases). This CDR3 has 14 amino acids. The germline V gene has CDR1 SGHRS and CDR2 YFSETQ. Trimming cost V 2 bases and J 4 bases, with 9 bases left between them. CDR3 sequence reads: CASSFGGNNEKLFF. The CDR3 nucleotides are TGCGCCAGCAGCTTCGGGGGTAATAATGAAAAACTGTTTTTT.

This sequence joins TRBV27 and TRBJ1-4, with D perhaps matching TRBD1 (5 bases). Germline V gene sequence: CDR1 MNHEY, CDR2 SMNVEV (reference sequence). This CDR3 is 15 amino acids long. Trimming shortened V by 8 bases and J by 5 bases, and 18 bases separated the two germline ends. For the CDR3, the DNA is TGTGCCAGCGCTCACATCGGGACCGAAAATGAAAAACTGTTTTTT. Translation gives CASAHIGTENEKLFF.

The chain recombines TRBV27 with TRBJ2-7; TRBD1 might be the D (5 bases). The CDR3 is made up of 13 amino acids. V dropped 4 bases and J dropped 2 bases, with 9 bases sitting between them. Germline-derived CDR1 and CDR2 are MNHEY and SMNVEV (reference sequence). CDR3 nucleotides: TGTGCCAGCAGTTATGTGGGGCCCTACGAGCAGTACTTC. The encoded protein is CASSYVGPYEQYF.

V and J are TRBV27 and TRBJ2-1, with D hard to call. The CDR3 is made up of 12 amino acids. V lost 4 bases, J lost 12 bases, and 13 bases lay in between. Germline CDR1 reads MNHEY; CDR2 reads SMNVEV (reference sequence). The CDR3 sequence is CASSSGRKVQFF. In DNA, the CDR3 is TGTGCCAGCAGTTCAGGCCGAAAGGTGCAGTTCTTC.

The chain couples TRBV7-2 to TRBJ2-5, with D maybe TRBD2 (6 bases). The DNA end favors TRBJ2-7, so the J call may be wrong. Per the germline V gene, CDR1 is SGHTA and CDR2 is FQGNSA. The CDR3 length is 17 residues. CDR3 in DNA: TGTGCCAGCAGCTTAGCGGGGGGAGCCCCGTGGAACTACGAGCAGTACTTC. Translated, it gives CASSLAGGAPWNYEQYF.

This sequence joins TRBV12-3 or TRBV12-4 and TRBJ1-4; perhaps TRBD1 as D (5 bases). Between the trimmed V and J ends, which lost 8 bases and 0 bases, there was a span of 7 bases. The CDR3 is 13 amino acids. CDR3: CASGATTNEKLFF. The CDR3 DNA sequence: TGTGCCAGCGGGGCCACAACTAATGAAAAACTGTTTTTT.

V usage is TRBV15 and J usage is TRBJ2-1, with 7 bases aligning to TRBD2. The length of the CDR3 is 19 residues. With 0 bases clipped from V and 6 bases from J, the junction kept 17 bases outside the gene matches. In germline, CDR1 is LNHNV, CDR2 YYDKDF (reference sequence). This CDR3 is CATSRDRPLRESRGNEQFF. The CDR3 DNA reads as TGTGCCACCAGCAGAGATCGTCCATTGCGGGAGAGCCGGGGCAATGAGCAGTTCTTC.

The chain joins TRBV6-6 to TRBJ1-1, with D unclear. The germline V gene encodes CDR1 MNHNY and CDR2 SVGAGI (reference sequence). The CDR3 is 12 amino acids. V was clipped by 7 bases and J by 3 bases, with 9 bases between them. CDR3 sequence (DNA): TGTGCCAGCAACTTCGGGGACACTGAAGCTTTCTTT. This encodes CASNFGDTEAFF.

The genes are TRBV24-1 and TRBJ1-6; D remains ambiguous. This CDR3 is built from 12 residues. V was trimmed by 4 bases and J by 6 bases, leaving 3 bases between them. CDR1 KGHDR and CDR2 SFDVKD come from the germline V gene. The CDR3: CATSDVNSPLHF. The CDR3 nucleotides are TGTGCCACCAGTGACGTTAATTCACCCCTCCACTTT.

This chain connects TRBV7-2 to TRBJ1-2, with 7 bases identical to TRBD1. Germline V gives CDR1 SGHTA, CDR2 FQGNSA. This CDR3 contains 15 residues. After removal of 6 bases from V and 2 bases from J, the junction contained 9 bases not matched to a gene. The CDR3 DNA reads TGTGCCAGCAGTCGAATGGGACAGCTAAACTATGGCTACACCTTC. This translates into CASSRMGQLNYGYTF. Using reference TRBV7-2 and TRBJ1-2 for the parts outside the CDR3, the full variable domain is GAGVSQSPSNKVTEKGKDVELRCDPISGHTALYWYRQSLGQGLEFLIYFQGNSAPDKSGLPSDRFSAERTGGSVSTLTIQRTQQEDSAVYLCASSRMGQLNYGYTFGSGTRLTVV.

This sequence joins TRBV6-2 or TRBV6-3 and TRBJ2-5; D is unclear. Germline assignment: CDR1 MNHEY and CDR2 SVGEGT. V was shortened by 3 bases and J by 5 bases, with 22 bases between the two germline ends. The CDR3 totals 17 residues. The CDR3 sequence: CASSYRAAGRARETQYF. CDR3 in DNA: TGTGCCAGCAGTTATCGAGCCGCTGGTCGCGCCCGGGAGACCCAGTACTTC.

The chain employs TRBV5-1 and TRBJ1-3; D gene unclear. This CDR3 is built from 15 residues. Trimming took off 2 bases at V and 0 bases at J, with 9 bases between the two ends. Germline V gene lookup returns CDR1 SGHRS and CDR2 YFSETQ. The chain's CDR3 is CASSFSQSSGNTIYF. The CDR3 nucleotides are TGCGCCAGCAGCTTTTCACAGAGCTCTGGAAACACCATATATTTT.

This clone has just one count. The chain recombines TRBV10-3 with TRBJ1-5; possible D gene TRBD1, 5 bases. Germline V lookup: CDR1 ENHRY, CDR2 SYGVKD. Trimming stripped 2 bases from V and 9 bases from J, with 14 bases between. The CDR3 is made up of 14 amino acids. CDR3 region: CAISELTGPGPQHF. The CDR3 region has the DNA TGTGCCATCAGTGAGCTAACAGGTCCAGGGCCCCAGCATTTT.

This chain links TRBV5-1 with TRBJ2-5, with 13 positions matching TRBD2. V lost 0 bases to trimming and J lost 5 bases; unmatched junction nucleotides: 1. The CDR3 length is 15 residues. Germline V gene sequence: CDR1 SGHRS, CDR2 YFSETQ. The CDR3 DNA reads TGCGCCAGCAGCTTGGAGACTAGCGGGAGGGAGACCCAGTACTTC. It yields the protein CASSLETSGRETQYF.

The chain recombines TRBV10-3 with TRBJ2-5; 8 bases align to TRBD2. With 0 bases clipped from V and 4 bases from J, the junction kept 7 bases outside the gene matches. Germline V gene lookup returns CDR1 ENHRY and CDR2 SYGVKD. This CDR3 region has 16 residues. CDR3 in amino acids: CAISESGLGTGETQYF. Here the CDR3 DNA reads TGTGCCATCAGTGAGTCGGGACTAGGTACGGGAGAGACCCAGTACTTC.

This clone was observed once. The chain employs TRBV7-6 and TRBJ2-3; the D gene is possibly TRBD1 (7 bases). V was clipped by 5 bases and J by 6 bases, with 18 bases between them. This CDR3 region has 15 residues. Germline values: CDR1 SGHVS, CDR2 FNYEAQ. The CDR3 DNA reads TGTGCCAGCAGCCAACGCGGAGGGGGCAGTGATACGCAGTATTTT. Encoded protein: CASSQRGGGSDTQYF.

About this clone: Other DNA sequences of this sample code for an identical CDR3. This chain joins TRBV5-4 and TRBJ2-1; TRBD2 matches 7 bases. CDR3 length equals 16 residues. The junction had 3 bases not matched to a gene; V was cut back by 0 bases and J by 0 bases. Per germline, CDR1 SGHNT and CDR2 YYREEE (reference sequence). CDR3 DNA: TGTGCCAGCAGCTTGGCAGCGGGGAGCTCCTACAATGAGCAGTTCTTC. Protein: CASSLAAGSSYNEQFF.

The rearrangement uses TRBV5-6 and TRBJ1-4; D may be TRBD1 (5 bases). Germline assignment: CDR1 SGHDT and CDR2 YYEEEE. V lost 0 bases and J 7 bases, leaving 13 bases between the germline ends. The length of the CDR3 is 15 residues. The CDR3 is CASSLDGHRSEKLFF. In DNA, the CDR3 is TGTGCCAGCAGCTTGGACGGACATAGGAGTGAAAAACTGTTTTTT.

This sequence joins TRBV5-5 and TRBJ2-7, with D possibly being TRBD1 (6 bases). The CDR3 sequence is 13 residues long. Per the germline V gene, CDR1 is SGHKS and CDR2 is YYEKEE (reference sequence). Deletions cut 4 bases from V and 6 bases from J, with 14 bases between. The CDR3 spells CASSRVGGGEQYF. In DNA, the CDR3 is TGTGCCAGCAGCCGTGTAGGGGGTGGCGAGCAGTACTTC.

The gene calls are TRBV24-1 and TRBJ1-2, with D hard to call. V dropped 2 bases and J dropped 8 bases, with 17 bases sitting between them. The CDR3 sequence is 15 residues long. Germline lookup yields CDR1 KGHDR and CDR2 SFDVKD. CDR3: CATSDSAGLNRGYTF. The CDR3 DNA sequence: TGTGCCACCAGTGATTCGGCCGGGCTCAATAGAGGCTACACCTTC.

This chain uses TRBV5-1 with TRBJ1-5; TRBD1 agrees at 11 bases. The CDR3 extends over 14 amino acids. V dropped 4 bases and J dropped 7; count of bases not matched to a gene: 4. In germline, CDR1 is SGHRS, CDR2 YFSETQ. The CDR3 is CASSKGQGDQPQHF. The CDR3 coding sequence is TGCGCCAGCAGCAAGGGACAGGGGGACCAGCCCCAGCATTTT.